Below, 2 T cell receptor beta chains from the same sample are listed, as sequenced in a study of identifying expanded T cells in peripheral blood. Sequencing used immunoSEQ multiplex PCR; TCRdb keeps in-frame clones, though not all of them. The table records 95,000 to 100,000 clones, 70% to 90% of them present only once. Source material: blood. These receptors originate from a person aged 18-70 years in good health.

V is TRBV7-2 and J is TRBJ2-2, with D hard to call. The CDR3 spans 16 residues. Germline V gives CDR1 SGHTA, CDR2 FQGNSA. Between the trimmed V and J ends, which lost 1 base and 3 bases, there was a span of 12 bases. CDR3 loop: CASSLEQISDTGELFF. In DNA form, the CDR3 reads TGTGCCAGCAGCTTAGAACAGATTTCGGACACCGGGGAGCTGTTTTTT. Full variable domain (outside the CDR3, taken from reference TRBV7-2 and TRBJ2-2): GAGVSQSPSNKVTEKGKDVELRCDPISGHTALYWYRQSLGQGLEFLIYFQGNSAPDKSGLPSDRFSAERTGGSVSTLTIQRTQQEDSAVYLCASSLEQISDTGELFFGEGSRLTVL.

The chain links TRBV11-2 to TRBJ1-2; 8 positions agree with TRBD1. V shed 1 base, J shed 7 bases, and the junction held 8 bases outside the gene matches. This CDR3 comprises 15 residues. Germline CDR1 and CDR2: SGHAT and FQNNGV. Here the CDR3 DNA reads TGTGCCAGCAGCTTAGTCAGGGGGCAGCTGGGTGGCTACACCTTC. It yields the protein CASSLVRGQLGGYTF.